This is a list of T cell receptor beta chains from one sample in a study of T cell responses to AZD1222 COVID-19 vaccine. Profiling relied on immunoSEQ multiplex PCR, and the TCRdb table lists in-frame clones only, not all of them. The sample shows approximately 46,000 clones, roughly 90% of them seen only once. This specimen was peripheral blood, taken 28 days after the second AZD1222 dose. These receptors were taken from an adult who received the AZD1222 COVID-19 vaccine. CDR3s include the opening cysteine and the closing phenylalanine or tryptophan. D genes are given only for firm matches. For some rows the clone size is stated as once, few or many, or as a class when expanded; others skip it.

TRBJ2-3	-	TRBV4-2	-	CASSRSGQADTQYF	TGTGCCAGCAGCCGGTCAGGGCAGGCAGATACGCAGTATTTT
TRBJ1-1	TRBD1	TRBV28	-	CASRTGGEMTEAFF	TGTGCCAGCAGGACAGGGGGCGAAATGACTGAAGCTTTCTTT
TRBJ2-2	TRBD2	TRBV19	-	CASSILGEGTGELFF	TGTGCCAGTAGTATTTTGGGGGAGGGCACCGGGGAGCTGTTTTTT
TRBJ2-2	-	TRBV5-4	-	CASSKDSPRANTGELFF	TGTGCCAGCAGCAAGGACAGCCCTCGCGCGAACACCGGGGAGCTGTTTTTT
TRBJ2-7	TRBD2	TRBV11-2	-	CASLGLAASYEQYF	TGTGCCAGTCTGGGACTAGCGGCCTCCTACGAGCAGTACTTC
TRBJ1-1	-	TRBV19	-	CASSIVQGRGTEAFF	TGTGCCAGTAGTATCGTCCAGGGCCGGGGGACTGAAGCTTTCTTT
TRBJ1-1	TRBD1	TRBV13	-	CASSLGGMTGDGNTEAFF	TGTGCCAGCAGCTTAGGGGGAATGACAGGGGATGGGAACACTGAAGCTTTCTTT
TRBJ2-1	-	TRBV19	-	CASSMPFGYQLNEQFF	TGTGCCAGTAGTATGCCCTTCGGGTACCAACTCAATGAGCAGTTCTTC
TRBJ2-5	-	TRBV7-2	-	CASSLAPGLQETQYF	TGTGCCAGCAGCTTAGCTCCCGGCCTTCAAGAGACCCAGTACTTC
TRBJ2-7	TRBD2	TRBV11-2	few	CASSLIRTSGYTYEQYF	TGTGCCAGCAGCTTAATCAGGACTAGCGGGTATACCTACGAGCAGTACTTC
TRBJ2-7	-	TRBV5-1	-	CASSLADNYEQYF	TGCGCCAGCAGCTTGGCGGACAACTACGAGCAGTACTTC
TRBJ1-5	TRBD1	TRBV6-5	-	CASSHMTGKNQPQHF	TGTGCCAGCAGCCATATGACAGGGAAGAATCAGCCCCAGCATTTT
TRBJ2-1	-	TRBV6-2/TRBV6-3	once	CASTPTGVSYNEQFF	TGTGCCAGCACCCCAACGGGAGTGTCCTACAATGAGCAGTTCTTC
TRBJ2-1	TRBD1	TRBV6-5	-	CASRDWTGFGNEQFF	TGTGCCAGCAGGGACTGGACAGGGTTTGGGAATGAGCAGTTCTTC
TRBJ1-6	-	TRBV28	-	CASSPPLDRWYNSPLHF	TGTGCCAGCAGTCCCCCCCTTGACAGGTGGTATAATTCACCCCTCCACTTT
TRBJ2-7	TRBD2	TRBV5-1	-	CASSTSGRVHYEQYF	TGCGCCAGCAGCACCAGCGGGAGGGTTCATTACGAGCAGTACTTC
TRBJ1-4	-	TRBV5-1	-	CASSLARSNRNEKLFF	TGCGCCAGCAGCTTGGCACGGTCCAATAGAAATGAAAAACTGTTTTTT
TRBJ2-5	-	TRBV5-5	once	CASSSTKGGQETQYF	TGTGCCAGCAGCTCCACGAAGGGGGGGCAAGAGACCCAGTACTTC
TRBJ1-6	TRBD1	TRBV2	once	CASNPNRGASYNSPLHF	TGTGCCAGCAACCCTAACAGGGGAGCCTCCTATAATTCACCCCTCCACTTT
TRBJ2-1	TRBD1	TRBV5-1	-	CASSPMGQAGEQFF	TGCGCCAGCAGCCCTATGGGACAGGCAGGCGAGCAGTTCTTC
TRBJ2-7	-	TRBV30	-	CAWSRFRRDSYEQYF	TGTGCCTGGAGTAGATTTCGGCGGGACTCCTACGAGCAGTACTTC
TRBJ2-7	TRBD2	TRBV10-3	-	CAISPASGDLGEQYF	TGTGCCATCAGTCCGGCTAGCGGGGACCTAGGGGAGCAGTACTTC
TRBJ2-1	-	TRBV5-8	-	CASSPLRNEQFF	TGTGCCAGCAGCCCCTTGCGGAATGAGCAGTTCTTC
TRBJ1-6	-	TRBV7-3	-	CASSLMAQGHNSPLHF	TGTGCCAGCAGCTTAATGGCACAAGGGCATAATTCACCCCTCCACTTT
TRBJ1-5	-	TRBV5-1	-	CASSPGEQTVQPQHF	TGCGCCAGCAGCCCCGGTGAACAGACCGTCCAGCCCCAGCATTTT
TRBJ1-4	-	TRBV27	-	CASSFPGPNEKLFF	TGTGCCAGCAGTTTCCCGGGGCCTAATGAAAAACTGTTTTTT
TRBJ2-1	-	TRBV5-1	-	CASSLRESYNEQFF	TGCGCCAGCAGCTTGCGGGAGTCCTACAATGAGCAGTTCTTC
TRBJ1-1	-	TRBV5-1	-	CASSLDPGINTEAFF	TGCGCCAGCAGCTTGGATCCGGGGATTAACACTGAAGCTTTCTTT
TRBJ2-2	-	TRBV3-1/TRBV3-2	-	CASGRRGDTGELFF	TGTGCCAGCGGTCGTCGGGGAGATACCGGGGAGCTGTTTTTT
TRBJ1-2	-	TRBV7-3	-	CASSQGANYGYTF	TGTGCCAGCAGCCAGGGCGCAAACTATGGCTACACCTTC
TRBJ2-1	-	TRBV7-9	-	CASTNYNEQFF	TGTGCCAGCACCAACTACAATGAGCAGTTCTTC
TRBJ2-7	TRBD2	TRBV11-2	-	CASSLETSGTIGFYEQYF	TGTGCCAGCAGCTTAGAGACTAGCGGGACTATTGGATTCTACGAGCAGTACTTC
TRBJ2-1	TRBD2	TRBV18	once	CASSPAGGSYNEQFF	TGTGCCAGCTCACCTGCGGGGGGGTCCTACAATGAGCAGTTCTTC
TRBJ2-7	-	TRBV29-1	once	CSVTDFTYEQYF	TGCAGCGTTACGGACTTCACCTACGAGCAGTACTTC
TRBJ1-2	TRBD1	TRBV10-3	-	CAISESTVTGANYGYTF	TGTGCCATCAGTGAGTCGACTGTGACAGGGGCCAACTATGGCTACACCTTC